The 10 T cell receptor beta chains reported below all come from one sample, sequenced in a study of T cells after yellow fever vaccination. TCRdb fed the 5' RACE reads into MiXCR, producing one record per CDR3 protein. The profile shows some 300,000 distinct CDR3 sequences, approximately 8% of them singletons. Specimen: PBMCs, collected more than 40 days after the first yellow fever vaccination. These receptor sequences come from a man between 18 and 29 years old who received the YFV17D yellow fever vaccine.

Ten or more counts support this clonotype. The rearrangement joins TRBV12-3 or TRBV12-4 to TRBJ1-2, with D unclear. This CDR3 has 13 amino acids. The V and J ends lost 3 bases and 4 bases respectively, with 9 bases between them. The CDR3 nucleotides read TGTGCCAGCAGTTTTCAGGAATCCTATGGCTACACCTTC. It yields the protein CASSFQESYGYTF.

This clonotype was found many times. The chain has TRBV20-1 and TRBJ2-5, with D perhaps assigned TRBD1 or TRBD2 (5 bases each). This CDR3 is 14 amino acids long. V gave up 3 bases and J gave up 4 bases, with 15 bases separating them. The germline V gene has CDR1 DFQATT and CDR2 SNEGSKA (reference sequence). CDR3 nucleotide sequence: TGCAGTGCTAGGAGGGACGGGACGGGAGAGACCCAGTACTTC. Translated: CSARRDGTGETQYF.

The chain recombines TRBV5-1 with TRBJ1-2; D may be TRBD1 (5 bases). This CDR3 contains 15 residues. V lost 0 bases and J lost 8, with 17 bases in between. Looked up from germline, CDR1 is SGHRS and CDR2 is YFSETQ. The CDR3 region has the DNA TGCGCCAGCAGCTTGGACGGACATGGGGCGTGGGGCTACACCTTC. This encodes CASSLDGHGAWGYTF.

This clonotype was counted many times. The genes are TRBV4-2 and TRBJ1-1, with a tentative D call TRBD1 (5 bases). The CDR3 runs to 15 residues. V was trimmed by 0 bases and J by 6 bases, leaving 14 bases between them. The germline CDR1 and CDR2 sequences are LGHNA and YNFKEQ. The CDR3 here is CASSQDVGRSAEAFF. Written as DNA, the CDR3 is TGTGCCAGCAGCCAAGATGTGGGGCGGAGCGCTGAAGCTTTCTTT.

This clonotype was seen ten or more times. The CDR3 here is CASSSGQVDGYTF. CDR3 sequence (DNA): TGCGCCAGCAGCTCTGGACAGGTGGATGGCTACACCTTC. The chain uses TRBV5-1 and TRBJ1-2, with 7 bases lining up with TRBD1. V trimming: 3 bases; J trimming: 6 bases; junction bases outside the gene matches: 5. The CDR3 sequence is 13 residues long. Germline CDR1 SGHRS, CDR2 YFSETQ.

The gene calls are TRBV5-4 and TRBJ2-5; tentatively, D is TRBD1 (6 bases). The germline gives CDR1 SGHNT, CDR2 YYREEE (reference sequence). With 0 bases removed from V and 3 bases from J, the gap between germline ends came to 9 bases. The CDR3 totals 14 residues. The CDR3 region has the DNA TGTGCCAGCAGCTTGGCGGACAGAAAAGAGACCCAGTACTTC. Its protein product is CASSLADRKETQYF.

This clonotype was detected only a few times. The V gene is TRBV27, the J gene TRBJ2-1; no reliable D call. There are 16 residues in the CDR3. Looked up from germline, CDR1 is MNHEY and CDR2 is SMNVEV (reference sequence). V was cut by 6 bases and J by 1 base, with 16 bases left in between. The chain's CDR3 is CASSPAEGRSYNEQFF. In DNA form, the CDR3 reads TGTGCCAGCAGCCCCGCGGAAGGTAGATCCTACAATGAGCAGTTCTTC.

V is TRBV5-5 and J is TRBJ1-4; D unclear. Looked up from germline, CDR1 is SGHKS and CDR2 is YYEKEE (reference sequence). CDR3 length equals 14 residues. The ends were cut back, 3 bases at V and 6 bases at J, with 12 bases in the middle. CDR3 amino acids: CASSWVVPDEKLFF. CDR3 nucleotides: TGTGCCAGCAGCTGGGTCGTACCTGATGAAAAACTGTTTTTT.

The sample holds a few counts of this clonotype. The chain employs TRBV30 and TRBJ1-2; D is unresolved. The germline CDR1 and CDR2 sequences are GTSNPN and SVGIG (reference sequence). The CDR3 is 16 amino acids. Deletions cut 0 bases from V and 5 bases from J, with 19 bases between. CDR3 coding DNA: TGTGCCTGGAGTGTACCGCAACTACTAAGAACGTATGGCTACACCTTC. Residues: CAWSVPQLLRTYGYTF.

This clonotype was recorded a few times. The gene calls are TRBV6-2 or TRBV6-3 and TRBJ1-1; D is perhaps TRBD1 (6 bases). V was pared by 2 bases and J by 2 bases, with 12 bases between. Germline V gene sequence: CDR1 MNHEY, CDR2 SVGEGT. CDR3 length: 15 amino acids. CDR3 loop: CASSYVRGLNTEAFF. Written as DNA, the CDR3 is TGTGCCAGCAGTTACGTACGGGGGCTCAACACTGAAGCTTTCTTT.